Listed below are T cell receptor beta chains from one sample, sequenced in a study of STAT3 mutations in large granular lymphocyte leukemia. Data came from immunoSEQ multiplex PCR; TCRdb stores just in-frame clones and leaves some out. Of 15,000 to 20,000 clones in the sample, roughly four fifths were seen once. The sequenced sample was peripheral blood mononuclear cells. The receptors derive from a man aged 50 to 59 with T-cell large granular lymphocyte leukemia. Some clones in this sample may be carry-over from other donors' samples. The CDR3 runs from the conserved cysteine through the conserved F or W. Each record gives: CDR3 protein, CDR3 DNA, D gene, V gene, J gene, clone size. The D gene is left open where the match is weak. Expanded clones get a size class; other rows say once, few or many, or leave the size out.

CASSQGQGSNQPQHF	TGTGCCAGCAGCCAGGGACAGGGGTCTAATCAGCCCCAGCATTTT	TRBD1	TRBV7-2	TRBJ1-5	.
CASSPGLAGVETQYF	TGTGCCAGCAGCCCGGGACTAGCGGGAGTAGAGACCCAGTACTTC	TRBD2	TRBV6-6	TRBJ2-5	.
CASSLGGHPNEKLFF	TGTGCCAGCAGCTTAGGGGGACACCCCAATGAAAAACTGTTTTTT	.	TRBV7-2	TRBJ1-4	.
CASSLMGGPYEQYF	TGTGCCAGCAGCTTAATGGGTGGGCCCTACGAGCAGTACTTC	.	TRBV7-2	TRBJ2-7	.
CAISEGDYGYTF	TGTGCCATCAGTGAAGGGGACTATGGCTACACCTTC	.	TRBV10-3	TRBJ1-2	.
CASSGSGVGNQPQHF	TGTGCCAGTAGCGGGTCGGGGGTGGGCAATCAGCCCCAGCATTTT	.	TRBV19	TRBJ1-5	few
CSVGQGNTEAFF	TGCAGCGTCGGGCAGGGGAACACTGAAGCTTTCTTT	.	TRBV29-1	TRBJ1-1	.
CASSPIAGNTGELFF	TGTGCCAGCAGCCCAATAGCGGGAAACACCGGGGAGCTGTTTTTT	TRBD2	TRBV5-4	TRBJ2-2	.
CSAEQGRYGYTF	TGCAGCGCGGAACAGGGGAGGTATGGCTACACCTTC	TRBD1	TRBV29-1	TRBJ1-2	few
CSVDRDGYTF	TGCAGCGTTGACAGAGATGGCTACACCTTC	.	TRBV29-1	TRBJ1-2	medium-sized
CSVTGGTGNTEAFF	TGCAGCGTAACAGGGGGCACGGGGAACACTGAAGCTTTCTTT	TRBD1	TRBV29-1	TRBJ1-1	.
CASSLWTSGAYQETQYF	TGTGCCAGCAGTTTGTGGACTAGCGGAGCGTACCAAGAGACCCAGTACTTC	TRBD2	TRBV28	TRBJ2-5	.
CASSDIPTGIYEQYF	TGTGCCAGCAGTGATATACCGACGGGGATCTACGAGCAGTACTTC	.	TRBV6-1	TRBJ2-7	.
CASKRSSGGTDTQYF	TGTGCCAGCAAGAGATCTAGCGGTGGGACAGATACGCAGTATTTT	TRBD2	TRBV2	TRBJ2-3	.
CAWFGEKLFF	TGTGCCTGGTTTGGTGAAAAACTGTTTTTT	.	TRBV30	TRBJ1-4	.
CASTLVGMNTEAFF	TGCGCCAGCACTTTGGTCGGGATGAACACTGAAGCTTTCTTT	.	TRBV10-2	TRBJ1-1	once
CASSEGGSSGANVLTF	TGTGCCAGCAGTGAAGGGGGCAGCTCTGGGGCCAACGTCCTGACTTTC	.	TRBV25-1	TRBJ2-6	.
CASTNPPNTGELFF	TGCGCCAGCACAAACCCCCCTAACACCGGGGAGCTGTTTTTT	.	TRBV5-1	TRBJ2-2	.
CASIPLAGAAYEQYF	TGTGCCAGCATTCCCCTAGCGGGGGCCGCCTACGAGCAGTACTTC	TRBD2	TRBV2	TRBJ2-7	.
CASSEGGQNTEAFF	TGTGCCAGCAGTGAAGGGGGACAGAACACTGAAGCTTTCTTT	.	TRBV2	TRBJ1-1	.
CASSDPGQVPGGGYTF	TGTGCCAGCAGTGATCCGGGACAGGTCCCCGGGGGAGGCTACACCTTC	TRBD1	TRBV6-4	TRBJ1-2	.
CASSQVLPSRSLETQYF	TGTGCCAGCAGCCAAGTTTTACCTAGTAGGTCGTTAGAGACCCAGTACTTC	.	TRBV14	TRBJ2-5	.
CASSESPGGYQETQYF	TGCGCCAGCAGTGAGTCGCCGGGAGGGTACCAAGAGACCCAGTACTTC	TRBD2	TRBV10-1	TRBJ2-5	.
CASGEGGALHF	TGTGCCAGCGGCGAGGGGGGGGCCCTCCACTTT	.	TRBV7-6	TRBJ1-6	.
CASSQGGQEKLFF	TGTGCCAGCAGCCAAGGGGGACAGGAAAAACTGTTTTTT	TRBD1	TRBV14	TRBJ1-4	.
CASRSGTGNEKLFF	TGTGCCAGCAGATCCGGGACAGGGAATGAAAAACTGTTTTTT	TRBD1	TRBV7-9	TRBJ1-4	.
CASSERSPSYEQYF	TGTGCCAGCAGTGAACGGTCCCCTTCCTACGAGCAGTACTTC	.	TRBV6-1	TRBJ2-7	.
CASSFQGFYGYTF	TGTGCCAGCAGCTTCCAGGGGTTTTATGGCTACACCTTC	.	TRBV6-1	TRBJ1-2	once
CASSQGTGGYGYTF	TGTGCCAGCAGCCAGGGGACAGGGGGCTATGGCTACACCTTC	TRBD1	TRBV13	TRBJ1-2	once